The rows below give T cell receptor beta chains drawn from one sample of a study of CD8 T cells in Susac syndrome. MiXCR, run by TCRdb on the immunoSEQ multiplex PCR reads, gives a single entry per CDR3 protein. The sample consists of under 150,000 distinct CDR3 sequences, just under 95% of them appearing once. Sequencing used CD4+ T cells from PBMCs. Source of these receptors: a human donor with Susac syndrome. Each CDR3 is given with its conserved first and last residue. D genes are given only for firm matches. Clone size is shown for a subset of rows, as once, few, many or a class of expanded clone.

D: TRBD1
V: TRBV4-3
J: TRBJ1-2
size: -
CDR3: CASSQEAGGLGYTF
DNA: TGCGCCAGCAGCCAAGAGGCAGGGGGCCTTGGCTACACCTTC

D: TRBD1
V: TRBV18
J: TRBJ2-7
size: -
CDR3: CASSVQGAYEQYF
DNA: TGTGCCAGCTCAGTACAGGGGGCCTACGAGCAGTACTTC

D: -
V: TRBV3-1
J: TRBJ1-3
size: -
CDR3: CASRQGEAGNTIYF
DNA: TGTGCCAGCAGACAAGGGGAGGCTGGAAACACCATATATTTT

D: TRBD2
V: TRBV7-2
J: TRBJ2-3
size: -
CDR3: CASSPRVGLDAADTQYF
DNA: TGTGCCAGCAGCCCCCGAGTGGGACTAGACGCGGCAGATACGCAGTATTTT

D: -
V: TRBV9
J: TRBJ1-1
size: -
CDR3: CASSVGPANTEAFF
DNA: TGTGCCAGCAGCGTAGGTCCCGCGAACACTGAAGCTTTCTTT

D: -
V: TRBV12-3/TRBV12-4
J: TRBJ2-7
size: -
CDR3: CASSFQGSLYEQYF
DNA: TGTGCCAGCAGTTTTCAGGGAAGCCTCTACGAGCAGTACTTC

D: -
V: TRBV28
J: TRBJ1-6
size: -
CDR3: CAIRKSSYNSPLHF
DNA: TGTGCCATTCGGAAGAGCTCCTATAATTCACCCCTCCACTTT

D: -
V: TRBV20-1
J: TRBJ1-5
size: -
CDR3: CSARAAGGNQPQHF
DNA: TGCAGTGCTAGGGCCGCAGGGGGCAATCAGCCCCAGCATTTT

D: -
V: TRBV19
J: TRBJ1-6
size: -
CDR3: CASSISTDSYNSPLHF
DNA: TGTGCCAGTAGTATCTCGACAGACTCCTATAATTCACCCCTCCACTTT

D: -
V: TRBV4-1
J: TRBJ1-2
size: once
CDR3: CASSQVPGKGGVRYTF
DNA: TGCGCCAGCAGCCAAGTCCCGGGAAAGGGTGGGGTCCGCTACACCTTC

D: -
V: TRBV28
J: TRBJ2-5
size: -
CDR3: CASSDQGFQETQYF
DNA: TGTGCCAGCAGTGACCAGGGGTTCCAAGAGACCCAGTACTTC

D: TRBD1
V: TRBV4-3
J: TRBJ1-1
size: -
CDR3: CASSLGQGTNTEAFF
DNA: TGCGCCAGCAGCCTAGGACAGGGAACGAACACTGAAGCTTTCTTT

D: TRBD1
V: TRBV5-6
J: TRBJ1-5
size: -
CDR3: CASSPRNGRGMSNQPQHF
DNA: TGTGCCAGCAGCCCCCGTAATGGCAGGGGGATGAGCAATCAGCCCCAGCATTTT

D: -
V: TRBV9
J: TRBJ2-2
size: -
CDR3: CASSPQQGPTGELFF
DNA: TGTGCCAGCAGCCCCCAACAGGGACCGACCGGGGAGCTGTTTTTT

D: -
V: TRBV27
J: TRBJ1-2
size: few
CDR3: CASRQGSYGYTF
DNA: TGTGCCAGCAGACAGGGTAGCTATGGCTACACCTTC

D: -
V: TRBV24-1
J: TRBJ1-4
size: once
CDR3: CATSDRGPTNEKLFF
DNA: TGTGCCACCAGTGATCGTGGGCCAACTAATGAAAAACTGTTTTTT

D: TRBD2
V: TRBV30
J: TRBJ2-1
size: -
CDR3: CAWSARGGARNEQFF
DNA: TGTGCCTGGAGCGCCCGGGGGGGGGCGAGGAATGAGCAGTTCTTC

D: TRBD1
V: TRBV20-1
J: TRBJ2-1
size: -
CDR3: CSASFRDRVVNEQFF
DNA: TGCAGTGCTTCGTTCCGGGACAGGGTCGTCAATGAGCAGTTCTTC

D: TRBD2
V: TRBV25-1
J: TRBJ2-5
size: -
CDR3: CASSELEGLAALETQYF
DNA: TGTGCCAGCAGTGAATTAGAGGGGCTAGCGGCCCTGGAGACCCAGTACTTC

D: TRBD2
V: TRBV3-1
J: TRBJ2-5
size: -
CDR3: CARGEGLPSETQYF
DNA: TGTGCCAGGGGGGAGGGGCTCCCGTCGGAGACCCAGTACTTC

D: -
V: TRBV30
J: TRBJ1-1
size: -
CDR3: CAWSRDGDTEAFF
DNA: TGTGCCTGGAGTCGGGACGGGGACACTGAAGCTTTCTTT

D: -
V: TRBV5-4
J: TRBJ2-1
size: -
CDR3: CASSLAVSEEQFF
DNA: TGTGCCAGCAGCTTGGCCGTGTCGGAGGAGCAGTTCTTC

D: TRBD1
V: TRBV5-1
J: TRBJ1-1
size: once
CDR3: CASSYRQGAGTEAFF
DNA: TGCGCCAGCAGCTATCGACAGGGGGCTGGCACTGAAGCTTTCTTT

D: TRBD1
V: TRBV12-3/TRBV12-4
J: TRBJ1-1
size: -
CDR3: CASSTRGTGPTEAFF
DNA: TGTGCCAGCAGTACCCGGGGGACAGGGCCGACTGAAGCTTTCTTT

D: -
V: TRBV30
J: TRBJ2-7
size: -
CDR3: CAWSVAGYEQYF
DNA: TGTGCCTGGAGTGTTGCAGGTTACGAGCAGTACTTC

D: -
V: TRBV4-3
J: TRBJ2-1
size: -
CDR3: CASSQAGRASYNEQFF
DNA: TGCGCCAGCAGCCAAGCGGGTCGGGCCTCCTACAATGAGCAGTTCTTC

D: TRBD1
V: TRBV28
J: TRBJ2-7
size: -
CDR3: CASSPTRQGYSYEQYF
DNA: TGTGCCAGCAGTCCCACCCGACAGGGCTACTCCTACGAGCAGTACTTC

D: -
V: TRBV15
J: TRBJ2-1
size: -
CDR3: CATTRARDNEQFF
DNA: TGTGCCACCACCAGAGCTCGAGACAATGAGCAGTTCTTC

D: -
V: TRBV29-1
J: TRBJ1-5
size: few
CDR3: CSVRDNINQPQHF
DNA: TGCAGCGTTAGGGACAACATCAATCAGCCCCAGCATTTT

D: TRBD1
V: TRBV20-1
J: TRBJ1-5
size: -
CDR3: CSARTGEQPQHF
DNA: TGCAGTGCGAGGACAGGGGAACAGCCCCAGCATTTT

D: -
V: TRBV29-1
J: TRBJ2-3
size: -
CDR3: CSVGGGPTDTQYF
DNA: TGCAGCGTTGGAGGAGGGCCCACAGATACGCAGTATTTT

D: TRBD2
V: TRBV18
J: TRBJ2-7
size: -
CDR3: CASSPTSGGREQYF
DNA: TGTGCCAGCTCCCCAACTAGCGGGGGCCGGGAGCAGTACTTC

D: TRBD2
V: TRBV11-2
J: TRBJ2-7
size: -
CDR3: CASSLRGGLYEQYF
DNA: TGTGCCAGCAGCCTACGGGGGGGCCTCTACGAGCAGTACTTC

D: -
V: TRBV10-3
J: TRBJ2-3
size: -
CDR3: CAIRSRSTDTQYF
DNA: TGTGCCATCAGGAGCAGAAGCACAGATACGCAGTATTTT

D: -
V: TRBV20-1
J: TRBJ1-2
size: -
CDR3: CSARDLSYGYTF
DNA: TGCAGTGCTAGAGATCTCTCCTATGGCTACACCTTC

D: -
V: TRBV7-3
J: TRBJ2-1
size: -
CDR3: CASSPWAGKGYNEQFF
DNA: TGTGCCAGCAGCCCATGGGCAGGGAAAGGGTACAATGAGCAGTTCTTC

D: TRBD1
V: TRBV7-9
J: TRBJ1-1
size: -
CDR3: CASSLEGQTNAEAFF
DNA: TGTGCCAGCAGCTTAGAGGGACAGACAAACGCTGAAGCTTTCTTT

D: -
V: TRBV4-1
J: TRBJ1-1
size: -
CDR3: CASSQEASGVNTEAFF
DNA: TGCGCCAGCAGCCAAGAGGCCAGTGGCGTCAACACTGAAGCTTTCTTT

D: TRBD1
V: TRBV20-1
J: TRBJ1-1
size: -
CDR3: CSAPRTGERKAFF
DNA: TGCAGTGCTCCGCGGACAGGGGAACGCAAAGCTTTCTTT